This T cell receptor beta chain was captured in a study of blood T cell repertoires in COVID-19. Assay: immunoSEQ multiplex PCR; the TCRdb copy retains only in-frame clones and omits some. The table records about half a million clones, around nine tenths of them present only once. The source of this sequence is a woman aged 55-75 years who had recovered from COVID-19. The sample taken for sequencing was PBMCs or T cells enriched from blood (not recorded which).

As DNA, the CDR3 is TGTGCCAGCACTGACAGGACTAGAATAGAAGAGACCCAGTACTTC. Its protein is CASTDRTRIEETQYF. V is TRBV2 and J is TRBJ2-5; TRBD2 might be the D (7 bases). The CDR3 is 15 residues long. Trimming pared 7 bases from V and 3 bases from J, leaving 18 bases between. Looked up from germline, CDR1 is SNHLY and CDR2 is FYNNEI.